Listed below are T cell receptor beta chains from one sample, sequenced in a study of T cells after yellow fever vaccination. TCRdb recomputed calls from the 5' RACE reads with MiXCR, one row per CDR3 protein. The table lists 500,000 to 650,000 distinct CDR3 sequences, about a sixth of them singletons. The sequenced sample was PBMCs, obtained 4 to 5 days after the first yellow fever vaccination. The receptors shown here come from a man younger than 35 who received the YFV17D yellow fever vaccine. Both conserved end residues are part of each CDR3. Fields, in order: V gene, J gene, clone size, D gene, CDR3 DNA, CDR3 protein. A D gene is named only where the DNA matches it firmly. Only part of the rows carry a size: once, few, many, or a class if the clone is expanded.

>TRBV5-1|TRBJ2-2|.|.
TGCGCCAGCAGCCCTAATCCCAGTTCGGGCGGGGAGCTGTTTTTT
CASSPNPSSGGELFF
>TRBV5-1|TRBJ1-1|.|.
TGCGCCAGCAGCTTGGGAACCCATCCCGAAGCTTTCTTT
CASSLGTHPEAFF
>TRBV20-1|TRBJ2-3|.|TRBD2
TGCAGTGCCCCTCTCCTAGCGGCCACAGATACGCAGTATTTT
CSAPLLAATDTQYF
>TRBV19|TRBJ2-1|.|.
TGTGCCAGTGGGTGGAGCTCCTACAATGAGCAGTTCTTC
CASGWSSYNEQFF
>TRBV18|TRBJ2-1|few|TRBD2
TGTGCCAGCTCACGGACTAGCGGGGGGAATACCTTGACCTACAATGAGCAGTTCTTC
CASSRTSGGNTLTYNEQFF
>TRBV14|TRBJ2-3|few|TRBD1
TGTGCCAGCAGCTCGGGACAGGCTCAGGTTACGCAGTATTTT
CASSSGQAQVTQYF
>TRBV6-2/TRBV6-3|TRBJ1-2|.|TRBD1
TGTGCCAGCAGTTACCCGCCGGGACAGTCTTATGGCTACACCTTC
CASSYPPGQSYGYTF
>TRBV7-9|TRBJ1-1|many|TRBD1
TGTGCCAGCAGGGGCAGACAGGGGGCGGGCACTGAAGCTTTCTTT
CASRGRQGAGTEAFF
>TRBV5-1|TRBJ2-3|many|.
TGCGCCAGCAGCTTGGCAACGGGGACAGATACGCAGTATTTT
CASSLATGTDTQYF
>TRBV12-3/TRBV12-4|TRBJ1-2|few|.
TGTGCCAGCAGTTTAGTTACAGTTAACTATGGCTACACCTTC
CASSLVTVNYGYTF
>TRBV6-4|TRBJ1-6|.|.
TGTGCCAGCAGTCCCCGGGACACCGAATCACCCCTCCACTTT
CASSPRDTESPLHF
>TRBV12-3/TRBV12-4|TRBJ2-5|few|TRBD2
TGTGCCAGCAGTTTTCGCCCGGGGAGGGCGGAGACCCAGTACTTC
CASSFRPGRAETQYF
>TRBV5-1|TRBJ2-5|few|TRBD2
TGCGCCAGCAGCCCAGGCGCGGGGGGTCTCCAAGAGACCCAGTACTTC
CASSPGAGGLQETQYF
>TRBV18|TRBJ2-1|.|.
TGTGCCAGCTCACCAGGAGGGGGGCGAGGTTTCGTCGAGCAGTTCTTC
CASSPGGGRGFVEQFF
>TRBV7-2|TRBJ1-2|.|.
TGTGCCAGCAGCTTAGGTATCAGGGATGGCTACACCTTC
CASSLGIRDGYTF
>TRBV20-1|TRBJ1-4|.|.
TGCAGTGCTAGAGGCAGGCCCCGTGCAACTAATGAAAAACTGTTTTTT
CSARGRPRATNEKLFF
>TRBV5-5|TRBJ2-3|many|TRBD2
TGTGCCAGCAGCTCTCTAGCGGGGGCTGATACGCAGTATTTT
CASSSLAGADTQYF
>TRBV6-2/TRBV6-3|TRBJ1-2|.|.
TGTGCCAGCAGGACACTGACGGATGGCTACACCTTC
CASRTLTDGYTF
>TRBV7-9|TRBJ2-1|.|.
TGTGCCAGCAGCTCCCCGGGCCGGAGTAATGAGCAGTTCTTC
CASSSPGRSNEQFF
>TRBV12-3/TRBV12-4|TRBJ1-6|.|TRBD1
TGTGCCAGCAGTTTGTGGGACAGAGATAATTCACCCCTCCACTTT
CASSLWDRDNSPLHF